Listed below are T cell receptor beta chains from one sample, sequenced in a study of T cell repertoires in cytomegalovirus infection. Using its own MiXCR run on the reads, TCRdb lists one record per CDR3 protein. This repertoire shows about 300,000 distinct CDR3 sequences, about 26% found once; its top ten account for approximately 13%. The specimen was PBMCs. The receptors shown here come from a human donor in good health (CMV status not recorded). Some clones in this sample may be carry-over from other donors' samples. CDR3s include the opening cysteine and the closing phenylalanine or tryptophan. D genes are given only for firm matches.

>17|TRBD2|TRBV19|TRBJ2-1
CASSSRLAGPPYNEQFF
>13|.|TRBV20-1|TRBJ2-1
CSAARDSRDEQFF
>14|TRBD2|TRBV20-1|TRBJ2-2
CSASEIAGNGELFF
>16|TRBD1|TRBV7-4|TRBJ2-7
CASSAQDRGKNYEQYF
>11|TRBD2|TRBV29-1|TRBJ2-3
CSPREADTQYF
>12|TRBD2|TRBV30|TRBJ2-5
CAWSIAGETQYF
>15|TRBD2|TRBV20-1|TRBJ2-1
CSATRTSGRGGVQFF
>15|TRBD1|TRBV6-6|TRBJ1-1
CASSSSGQGAAEAFF
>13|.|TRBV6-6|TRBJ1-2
CASSYDRNYGYTF
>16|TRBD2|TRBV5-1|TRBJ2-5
CASSFAAGMNKETQYF
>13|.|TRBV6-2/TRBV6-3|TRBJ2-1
CASTPQGFNEQFF
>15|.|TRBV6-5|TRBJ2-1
CASSYSGTLRDEQFF
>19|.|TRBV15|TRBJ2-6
CATSRDRAGLGSGANVLTF
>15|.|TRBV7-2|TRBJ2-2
CASGAGFLGAGELFF
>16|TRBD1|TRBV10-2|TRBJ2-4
CASSDRGQGPQNIQYF
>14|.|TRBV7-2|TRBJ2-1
CASSFGPGINEQFF
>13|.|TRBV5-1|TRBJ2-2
CASSWDFTGELFF
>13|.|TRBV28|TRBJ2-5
CASSLGQPFSQYF
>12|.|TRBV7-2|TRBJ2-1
CASSPSYNEQFF
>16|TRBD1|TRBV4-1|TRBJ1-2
CASSHGQGSSNYGYTF
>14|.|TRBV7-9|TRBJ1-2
CASSPDSVLAGYTF
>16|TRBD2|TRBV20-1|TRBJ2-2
CSASGVSAGGNGELFF
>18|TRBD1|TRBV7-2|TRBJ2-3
CASSSRFRQGPSTDTQYF